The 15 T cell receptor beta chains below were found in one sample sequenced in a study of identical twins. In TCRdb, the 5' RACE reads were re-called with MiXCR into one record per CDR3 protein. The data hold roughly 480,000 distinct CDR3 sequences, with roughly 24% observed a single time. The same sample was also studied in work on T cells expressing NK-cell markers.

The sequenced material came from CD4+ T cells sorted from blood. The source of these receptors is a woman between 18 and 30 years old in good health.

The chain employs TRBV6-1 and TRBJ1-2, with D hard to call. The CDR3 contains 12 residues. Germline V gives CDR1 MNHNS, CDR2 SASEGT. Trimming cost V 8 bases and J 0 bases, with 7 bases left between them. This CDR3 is CASLNTNYGYTF. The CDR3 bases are TGTGCCAGCCTCAACACTAACTATGGCTACACCTTC.

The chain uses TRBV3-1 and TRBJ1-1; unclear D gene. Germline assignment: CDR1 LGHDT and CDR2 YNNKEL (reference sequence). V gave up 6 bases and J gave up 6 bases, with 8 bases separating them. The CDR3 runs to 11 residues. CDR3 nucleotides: TGTGCCAGCAGACGGGAGGCTGAAGCTTTCTTT. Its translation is CASRREAEAFF.

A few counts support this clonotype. The DNA of the CDR3 is TGTGCCAGCAGCCGGACGGATCTCACCGGGGAGCTGTTTTTT. It specifies CASSRTDLTGELFF. The V call is TRBV12-3 or TRBV12-4, the J call TRBJ2-2; unclear D gene. V lost 6 bases and J 4 bases, leaving 12 bases between the germline ends. This CDR3 has 14 residues.

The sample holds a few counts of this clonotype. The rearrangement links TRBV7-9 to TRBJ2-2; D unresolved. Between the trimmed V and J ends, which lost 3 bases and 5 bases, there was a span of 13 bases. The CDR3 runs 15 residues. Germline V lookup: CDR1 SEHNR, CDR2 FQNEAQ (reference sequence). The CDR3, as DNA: TGTGCCAGCAGCTTGTCCCTAGTTAAGACCGGGGAGCTGTTTTTT. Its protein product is CASSLSLVKTGELFF.

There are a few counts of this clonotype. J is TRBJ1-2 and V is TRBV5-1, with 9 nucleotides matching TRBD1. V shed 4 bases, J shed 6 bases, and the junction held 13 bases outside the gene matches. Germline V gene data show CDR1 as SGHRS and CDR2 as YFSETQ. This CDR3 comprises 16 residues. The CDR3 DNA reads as TGCGCCAGCAGCCGGACAGGGGACGTCGCCAGTGATGGCTACACCTTC. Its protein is CASSRTGDVASDGYTF. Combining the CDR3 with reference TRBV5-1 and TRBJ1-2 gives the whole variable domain KAGVTQTPRYLIKTRGQQVTLSCSPISGHRSVSWYQQTPGQGLQFLFEYFSETQRNKGNFPGRFSGRQFSNSRSEMNVSTLELGDSALYLCASSRTGDVASDGYTFGSGTRLTVV.

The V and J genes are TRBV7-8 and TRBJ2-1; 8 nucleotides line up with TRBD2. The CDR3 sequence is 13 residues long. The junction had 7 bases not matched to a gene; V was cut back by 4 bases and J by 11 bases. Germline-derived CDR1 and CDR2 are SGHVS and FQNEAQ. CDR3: CASSSLTSGQQFF. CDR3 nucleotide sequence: TGTGCCAGCAGCTCCTTAACTAGCGGACAGCAGTTCTTC.

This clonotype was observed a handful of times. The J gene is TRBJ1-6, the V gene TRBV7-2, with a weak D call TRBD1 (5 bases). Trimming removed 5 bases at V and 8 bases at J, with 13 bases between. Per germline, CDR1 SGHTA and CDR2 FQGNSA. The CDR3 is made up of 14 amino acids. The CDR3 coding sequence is TGTGCCAGCAGCCTTGACAGTACTTATTCACCCCTCCACTTT. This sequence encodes CASSLDSTYSPLHF.

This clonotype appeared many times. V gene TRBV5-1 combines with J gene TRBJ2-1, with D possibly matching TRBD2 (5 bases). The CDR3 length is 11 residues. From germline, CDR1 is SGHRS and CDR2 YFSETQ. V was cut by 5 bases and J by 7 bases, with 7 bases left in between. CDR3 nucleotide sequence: TGCGCCAGCAGGACGGGGAATGAGCAGTTCTTC. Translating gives CASRTGNEQFF.

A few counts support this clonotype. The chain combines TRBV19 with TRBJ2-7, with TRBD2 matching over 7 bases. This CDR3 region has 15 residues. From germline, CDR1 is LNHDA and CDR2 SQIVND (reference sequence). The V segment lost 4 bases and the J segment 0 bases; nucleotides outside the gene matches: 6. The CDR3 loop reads CASSTTSVRSYEQYF. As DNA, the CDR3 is TGTGCCAGTAGTACCACTAGCGTCCGCTCCTACGAGCAGTACTTC.

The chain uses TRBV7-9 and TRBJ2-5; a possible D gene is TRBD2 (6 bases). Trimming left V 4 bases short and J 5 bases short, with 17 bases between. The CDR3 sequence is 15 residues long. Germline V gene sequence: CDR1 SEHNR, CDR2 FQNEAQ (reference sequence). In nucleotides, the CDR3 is TGTGCCAGCAGCTCCGGGACGGGGAGGTGGGAGACCCAGTACTTC. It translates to CASSSGTGRWETQYF.

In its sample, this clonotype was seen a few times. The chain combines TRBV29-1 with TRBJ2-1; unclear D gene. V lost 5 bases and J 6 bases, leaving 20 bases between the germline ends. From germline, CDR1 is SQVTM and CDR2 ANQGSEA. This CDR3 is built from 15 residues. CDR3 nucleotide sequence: TGCAGCGTTCATTCCCGGGCCTTCCCACGCAATGAGCAGTTCTTC. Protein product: CSVHSRAFPRNEQFF.

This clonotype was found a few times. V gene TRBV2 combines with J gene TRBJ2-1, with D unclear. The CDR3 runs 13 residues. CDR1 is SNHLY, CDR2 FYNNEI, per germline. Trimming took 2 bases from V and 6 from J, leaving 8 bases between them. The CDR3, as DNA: TGTGCCAGCAGTGAACCTGAGAGCAATGAGCAGTTCTTC. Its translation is CASSEPESNEQFF.

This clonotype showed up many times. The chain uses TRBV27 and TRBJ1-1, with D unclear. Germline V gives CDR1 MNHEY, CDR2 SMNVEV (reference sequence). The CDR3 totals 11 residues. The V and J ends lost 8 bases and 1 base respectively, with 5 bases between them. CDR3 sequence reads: CASGRNTEAFF. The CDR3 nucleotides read TGTGCCAGCGGACGGAACACTGAAGCTTTCTTT.

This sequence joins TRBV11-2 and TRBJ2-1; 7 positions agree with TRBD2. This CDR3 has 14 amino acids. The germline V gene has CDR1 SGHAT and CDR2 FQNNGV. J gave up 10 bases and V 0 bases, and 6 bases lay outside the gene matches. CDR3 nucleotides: TGTGCCAGCAGCTTAGATCCTAGCGGTACGGAGCAGTTCTTC. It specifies CASSLDPSGTEQFF.

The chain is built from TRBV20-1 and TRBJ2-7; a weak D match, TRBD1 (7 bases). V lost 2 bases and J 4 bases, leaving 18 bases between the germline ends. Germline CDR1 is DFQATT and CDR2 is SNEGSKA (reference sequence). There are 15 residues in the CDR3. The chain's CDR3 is CSARLLGGGIYEQYF. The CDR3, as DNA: TGCAGTGCTAGACTCTTAGGAGGGGGCATTTACGAGCAGTACTTC.